This is a list of T cell receptor beta chains from one sample in a study of blood T cell repertoires in COVID-19. Repertoires were generated with immunoSEQ multiplex PCR, while TCRdb's copy carries only in-frame clones and drops some. The table lists more than 150,000 clones, 65% to 90% of them singletons. The sample consisted of peripheral blood. These TCRs come from a man between 60 and 75 years old with acute or convalescent COVID-19. CDR3s include the opening cysteine and the closing phenylalanine or tryptophan. D genes are given only for firm matches. Only some rows state a clone size, as once, few, many or a class for expanded clones.

TRBD2 | TRBJ2-5 | NA | TRBV24-1 | 15 | TGTGCCACCAGTGATTTTTGGGGCGGGGGTGAGACCCAGTACTTC | CATSDFWGGGETQYF
NA | TRBJ1-4 | NA | TRBV6-5 | 14 | TGTGCCAGCAGCCGCGCGGAGGGGAGTGAAAAACTGTTTTTT | CASSRAEGSEKLFF
TRBD1 | TRBJ1-3 | NA | TRBV2 | 17 | TGTGCCAGCAGTGAAGGGACAGGGGGCGTGACTGGAAACACCATATATTTT | CASSEGTGGVTGNTIYF
NA | TRBJ1-5 | NA | TRBV28 | 12 | TGTGCCAGCAGACCAGGGGATCGGCCCCAGCATTTT | CASRPGDRPQHF
TRBD2 | TRBJ2-2 | NA | TRBV3-1/TRBV3-2 | 17 | TGTGCCAGCAGCCAAGATAGCGGGAGGCCGAGCGCCGGGGAGCTGTTTTTT | CASSQDSGRPSAGELFF
NA | TRBJ1-3 | NA | TRBV4-1 | 16 | TGCGCCAGCAGCCATACGGGATCTGTGGCTGGAAACACCATATATTTT | CASSHTGSVAGNTIYF
NA | TRBJ1-5 | NA | TRBV28 | 15 | TGTGCCAGCATTACTTTATCAGGGGGCAATCAGCCCCAGCATTTT | CASITLSGGNQPQHF
NA | TRBJ1-1 | NA | TRBV7-9 | 12 | TGTGCCAGCAGACTAACGGGGTCCGGGGCTTTCTTT | CASRLTGSGAFF
TRBD2 | TRBJ2-7 | NA | TRBV2 | 14 | TGTGCCAGCAGCGGGACTAGCGGCTGGTACGAGCAGTACTTC | CASSGTSGWYEQYF
TRBD2 | TRBJ2-2 | NA | TRBV29-1 | 16 | TGCAGCGCTATAAGTAGCGGGAGGCCGCCCACCGGGGAGCTGTTTTTT | CSAISSGRPPTGELFF
TRBD2 | TRBJ2-7 | NA | TRBV5-1 | 15 | TGCGCCAGCAGCCTCGGGACTAGCGGCCTCTACGAGCAGTACTTC | CASSLGTSGLYEQYF
TRBD2 | TRBJ2-1 | NA | TRBV27 | 17 | TGTGCCAGCAGCCCAAGGGGTCCTAGCGGGATCTACAATGAGCAGTTCTTC | CASSPRGPSGIYNEQFF
TRBD2 | TRBJ2-1 | NA | TRBV19 | 15 | TGTGCCAGTCAACTAGCGGGAGGGAATTACAATGAGCAGTTCTTC | CASQLAGGNYNEQFF
NA | TRBJ1-1 | NA | TRBV7-9 | 15 | TGTGCCAGCAGCTTGGTGAAGTCAGGGAACACTGAAGCTTTCTTT | CASSLVKSGNTEAFF
NA | TRBJ2-1 | once | TRBV7-6 | 17 | TGTGCCAGCAGCTTAGTTGTGCGGGGAAAACATTACAATGAGCAGTTCTTC | CASSLVVRGKHYNEQFF
TRBD1 | TRBJ2-1 | NA | TRBV7-6 | 16 | TGTGCCAGCAGTATAACCGGGACAGGTTCTCGGTTGGAGCAGTTCTTC | CASSITGTGSRLEQFF
NA | TRBJ2-7 | once | TRBV5-1 | 12 | TGCGCCAGCAGCTTCCAGGGTAACGAGCAGTACTTC | CASSFQGNEQYF
TRBD2 | TRBJ2-6 | once | TRBV19 | 15 | TGTGCCAGTAGGAGCGGGGGGACTGGGGCCAACGTCCTGACTTTC | CASRSGGTGANVLTF
NA | TRBJ1-5 | NA | TRBV5-4 | 14 | TGTGCCAGCAGCTTATCAGGGGGCAATCAGCCCCAGCATTTT | CASSLSGGNQPQHF
NA | TRBJ1-1 | NA | TRBV12-3/TRBV12-4 | 13 | TGTGCCAGCAGTCACAGGGATTTCCCCGAAGCTTTCTTT | CASSHRDFPEAFF
TRBD2 | TRBJ2-1 | NA | TRBV10-2 | 15 | TGCGCCAGCAAGGGACTAGCGGGAGTGGTAAATGAGCAGTTCTTC | CASKGLAGVVNEQFF
TRBD2 | TRBJ2-2 | NA | TRBV24-1 | 17 | TGTGCCACCAGTGACCCCAGCGGGAGGGCGGCCACCGGGGAGCTGTTTTTT | CATSDPSGRAATGELFF
NA | TRBJ1-2 | NA | TRBV4-1 | 13 | TGCGCCAGCAGCCAAGATGGTCCGGGGTATGGCACCTTC | CASSQDGPGYGTF
TRBD2 | TRBJ2-5 | NA | TRBV5-4 | 15 | TGTGCCAGCAGCTTGAGCGGGAGGGACTGGGAGACCCAGTACTTC | CASSLSGRDWETQYF
NA | TRBJ1-4 | NA | TRBV11-2 | 18 | TGTGCCAGCAGCTTAGATTCCCCTAGGGGACACCGTAATGAAAAACTGTTTTTT | CASSLDSPRGHRNEKLFF
TRBD1 | TRBJ1-5 | NA | TRBV19 | 14 | TGTGCCAGCCGGAGACAGGGGACTAATCAGCCCCAGCATTTT | CASRRQGTNQPQHF
NA | TRBJ2-1 | NA | TRBV25-1 | 13 | TGTGCCAGCAGACAAAGCCCCGGGACAGAGCAGTTCTTC | CASRQSPGTEQFF
NA | TRBJ2-7 | NA | TRBV13 | 13 | TGTGCCAGCAGCCCAGGGAAAGGGTTGGGGCAGTACTTC | CASSPGKGLGQYF
TRBD1 | TRBJ2-1 | NA | TRBV28 | 14 | TGTGCCAGCAGTTTGCGAGCAGGGGGTGGTGAGCAGTTCTTC | CASSLRAGGGEQFF
NA | TRBJ2-3 | NA | TRBV3-1/TRBV3-2 | 21 | TGTGCCAGCAGCTACAAGCGAATAGATACAATGGCGGGACGTTGGTTTAATACGCAGTATTTT | CASSYKRIDTMAGRWFNTQYF
TRBD2 | TRBJ2-3 | NA | TRBV24-1 | 16 | TGTGCCACCAGTGATTCCCCGGGACTAGCGAGAGGTACGCAGTATTTT | CATSDSPGLARGTQYF